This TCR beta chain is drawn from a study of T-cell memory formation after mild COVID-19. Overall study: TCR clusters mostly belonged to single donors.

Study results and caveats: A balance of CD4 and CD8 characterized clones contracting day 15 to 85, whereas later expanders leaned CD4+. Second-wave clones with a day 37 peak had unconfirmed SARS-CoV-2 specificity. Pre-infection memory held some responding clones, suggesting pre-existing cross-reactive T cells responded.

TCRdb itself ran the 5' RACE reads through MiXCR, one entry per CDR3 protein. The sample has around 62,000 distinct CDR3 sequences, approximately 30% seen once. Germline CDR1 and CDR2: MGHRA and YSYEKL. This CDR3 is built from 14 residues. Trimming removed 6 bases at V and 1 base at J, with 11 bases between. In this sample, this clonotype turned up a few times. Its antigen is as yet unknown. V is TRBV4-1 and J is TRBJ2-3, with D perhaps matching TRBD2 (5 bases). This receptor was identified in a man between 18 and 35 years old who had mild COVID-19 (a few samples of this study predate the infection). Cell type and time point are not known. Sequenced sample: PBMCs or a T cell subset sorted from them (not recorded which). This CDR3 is CASSHQEGTDTQYF. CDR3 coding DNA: TGCGCCAGCAGTCATCAGGAGGGCACAGATACGCAGTATTTT.